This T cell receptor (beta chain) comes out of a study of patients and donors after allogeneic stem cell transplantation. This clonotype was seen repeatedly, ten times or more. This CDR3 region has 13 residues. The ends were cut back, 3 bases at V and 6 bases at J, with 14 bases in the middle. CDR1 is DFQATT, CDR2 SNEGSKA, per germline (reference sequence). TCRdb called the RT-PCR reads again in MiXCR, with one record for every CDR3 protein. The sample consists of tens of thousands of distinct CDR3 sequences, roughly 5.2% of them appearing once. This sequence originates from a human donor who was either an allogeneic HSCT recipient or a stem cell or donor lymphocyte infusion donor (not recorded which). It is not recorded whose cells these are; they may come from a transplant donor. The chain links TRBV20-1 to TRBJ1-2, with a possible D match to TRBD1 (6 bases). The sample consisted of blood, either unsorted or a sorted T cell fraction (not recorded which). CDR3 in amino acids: CSASLGRGNGYTF. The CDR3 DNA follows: TGCAGTGCTAGCTTGGGCAGGGGCAATGGCTACACCTTC.